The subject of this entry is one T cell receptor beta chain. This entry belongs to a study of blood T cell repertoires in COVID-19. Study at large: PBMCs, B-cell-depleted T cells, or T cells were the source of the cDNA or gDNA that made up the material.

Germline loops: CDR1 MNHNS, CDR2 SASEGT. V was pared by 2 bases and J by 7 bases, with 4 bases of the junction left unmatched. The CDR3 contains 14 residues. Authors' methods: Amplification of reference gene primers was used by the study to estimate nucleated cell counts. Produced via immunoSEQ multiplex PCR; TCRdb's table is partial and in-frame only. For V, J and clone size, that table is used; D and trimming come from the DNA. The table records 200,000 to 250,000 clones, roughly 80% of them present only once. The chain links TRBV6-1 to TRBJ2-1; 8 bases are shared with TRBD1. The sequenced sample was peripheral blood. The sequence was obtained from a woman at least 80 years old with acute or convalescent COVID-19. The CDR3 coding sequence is TGTGCCAGCAGTGAATGGCAGGGGGCGAATGAGCAGTTCTTC. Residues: CASSEWQGANEQFF.